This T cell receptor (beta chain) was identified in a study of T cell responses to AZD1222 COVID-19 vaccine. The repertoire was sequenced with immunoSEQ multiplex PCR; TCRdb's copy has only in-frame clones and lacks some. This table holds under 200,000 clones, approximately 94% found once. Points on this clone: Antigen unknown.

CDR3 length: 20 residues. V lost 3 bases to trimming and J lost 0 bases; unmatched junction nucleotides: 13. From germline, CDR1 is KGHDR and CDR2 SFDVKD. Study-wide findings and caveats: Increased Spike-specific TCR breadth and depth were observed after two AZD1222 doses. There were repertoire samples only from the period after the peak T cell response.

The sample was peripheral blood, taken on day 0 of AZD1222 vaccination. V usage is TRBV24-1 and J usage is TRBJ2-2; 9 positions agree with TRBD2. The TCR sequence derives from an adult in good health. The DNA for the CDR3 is TGTGCCACCAGTGATCTCCACGCGACTAGCGGCAGCTCGAACACCGGGGAGCTGTTTTTT. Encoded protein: CATSDLHATSGSSNTGELFF.